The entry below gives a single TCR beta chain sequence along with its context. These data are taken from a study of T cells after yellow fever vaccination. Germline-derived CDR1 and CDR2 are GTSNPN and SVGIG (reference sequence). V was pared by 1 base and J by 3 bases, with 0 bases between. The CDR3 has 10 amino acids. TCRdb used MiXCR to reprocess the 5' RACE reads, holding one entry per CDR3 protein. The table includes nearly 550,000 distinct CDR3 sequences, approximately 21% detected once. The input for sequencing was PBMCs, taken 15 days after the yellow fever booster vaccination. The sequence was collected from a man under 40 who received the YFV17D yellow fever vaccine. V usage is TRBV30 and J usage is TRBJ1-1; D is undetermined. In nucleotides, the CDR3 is TGTGCCTGGAGTGACACTGAAGCTTTCTTT. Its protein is CAWSDTEAFF.